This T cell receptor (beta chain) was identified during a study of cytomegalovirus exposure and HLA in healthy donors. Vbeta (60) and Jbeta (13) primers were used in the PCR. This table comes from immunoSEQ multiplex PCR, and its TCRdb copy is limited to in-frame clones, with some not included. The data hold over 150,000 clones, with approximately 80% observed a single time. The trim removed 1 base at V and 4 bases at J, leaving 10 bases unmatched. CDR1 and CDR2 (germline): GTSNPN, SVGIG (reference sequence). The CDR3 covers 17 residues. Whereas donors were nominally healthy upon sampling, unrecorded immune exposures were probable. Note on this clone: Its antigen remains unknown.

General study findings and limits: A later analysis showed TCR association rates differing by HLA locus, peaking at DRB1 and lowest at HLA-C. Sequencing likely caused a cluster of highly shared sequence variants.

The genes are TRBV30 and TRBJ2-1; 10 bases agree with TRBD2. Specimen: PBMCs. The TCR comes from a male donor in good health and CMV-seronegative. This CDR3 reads CAWSEEGSGGIYNEQFF. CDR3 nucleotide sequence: TGTGCCTGGAGTGAGGAAGGTAGCGGGGGGATTTACAATGAGCAGTTCTTC.